One T cell receptor (beta chain) is described in this entry. This record comes from a study of patients and donors after allogeneic stem cell transplantation. Via MiXCR, TCRdb re-called the RT-PCR reads, giving one row per CDR3 protein. The sample records roughly 200,000 distinct CDR3 sequences, roughly two fifths being singletons. Germline V CDR1 and CDR2: SGDLS, YYNGEE. The CDR3 has 16 amino acids. Trimming took 3 bases from V and 2 from J; bases not matched to a gene: 8. The specimen was blood, either unsorted or a sorted T cell fraction (not recorded which). The clonotype originates from a human donor who was either an allogeneic HSCT recipient or a stem cell or donor lymphocyte infusion donor (not recorded which). It is not recorded whose cells these are; they may come from a transplant donor. This chain uses TRBV9 with TRBJ2-1; 7 positions match TRBD1. The DNA for the CDR3 is TGTGCCAGCAGCGCCCCGGGACAGAAGACCTACAATGAGCAGTTCTTC. Translating it yields CASSAPGQKTYNEQFF. Full variable domain (missing parts from reference TRBV9 and TRBJ2-1): DSGVTQTPKHLITATGQRVTLRCSPRSGDLSVYWYQQSLDQGLQFLIQYYNGEERAKGNILERFSAQQFPDLHSELNLSSLELGDSALYFCASSAPGQKTYNEQFFGPGTRLTVL.